This T cell receptor (beta chain) is from a study of T-cell memory formation after mild COVID-19. Study-wide results and caveats: Clonal second-wave expansions that peaked on day 37 had unconfirmed SARS-CoV-2 specificity. Later expanders leaned CD4+, whereas day 15 to 85 contracting clones were balanced CD4/CD8. CD8+ contracting clones occupied EMRA, while CD4+ ones occupied mainly CM and EM.

A word on this clonotype: The antigen remains unidentified.

This CDR3 contains 15 residues. Germline values: CDR1 MNHEY, CDR2 SVGEGT. V was trimmed by 10 bases and J by 3 bases, leaving 21 bases between them. TCR alpha and TCR beta cDNA libraries carrying sample barcodes and UMIs came from 5'RACE with constant-segment primers. TCRdb re-called the 5' RACE reads with MiXCR, one entry per CDR3 protein. The sample yields nearly 110,000 distinct CDR3 sequences, over 13% seen once. The sequence came from a man younger than 35 who had mild COVID-19 (a few samples of this study predate the infection). Cell type and time point are not known. The sample consisted of PBMCs or a T cell subset sorted from them (not recorded which). The chain links TRBV6-2 or TRBV6-3 to TRBJ1-2, with D unclear. The CDR3 DNA is TGTGCCACCTCAAGCGGACCCGCCGGCCACTATGGCTACACCTTC. It yields the protein CATSSGPAGHYGYTF.